What follows describes a single T cell receptor (beta chain). This sample is part of a study of blood T cell repertoires in COVID-19. Whole-study context: The origin of the acute and convalescent COVID-19 samples was the United States, Italy and Spain.

The CDR3 has 17 amino acids. The V gene's germline CDR1 is LGHNA and CDR2 YNFKEQ. J lost 1 base, V lost 4 bases, and 10 bases had no gene match. Per the original data handling: Amplified reference gene primers provided the basis for estimating nucleated cell counts. Repertoires were generated with immunoSEQ multiplex PCR, while TCRdb's copy carries only in-frame clones and drops some. For V, J and clone size, that table is used; D and trimming come from the DNA. This table has some 400,000 clones, roughly 90% appearing once. The V gene is TRBV4-2, the J gene TRBJ1-1; the match to TRBD1 covers 9 bases. Sequencing used peripheral blood. The clonotype was recovered from a young man with active or convalescent COVID-19. CDR3 sequence reads: CASSPKAGQGWNTEAFF. The CDR3 DNA reads as TGTGCCAGCAGCCCCAAAGCGGGACAGGGCTGGAACACTGAAGCTTTCTTT.